This T cell receptor beta chain was sequenced during a study of T cells after somatic rescue of genetic block. CDR1 is SGDLS, CDR2 YYNGEE, per germline. V lost 3 bases and J lost 8; bases outside the gene matches: 8. This CDR3 comprises 15 residues. Repertoires were generated with immunoSEQ multiplex PCR, while TCRdb's copy carries only in-frame clones and drops some. The sample shows roughly 51,000 clones, about 96% of them seen only once. The chain links TRBV9 to TRBJ1-6, with 7 nucleotides matching TRBD1. The source is a child under two years old. Sequenced: peripheral blood mononuclear cells (PBMCs). The CDR3 reads CASSGHRGADSPLHF. DNA for the CDR3: TGTGCCAGCAGCGGCCACAGGGGTGCGGATTCACCCCTCCACTTT.